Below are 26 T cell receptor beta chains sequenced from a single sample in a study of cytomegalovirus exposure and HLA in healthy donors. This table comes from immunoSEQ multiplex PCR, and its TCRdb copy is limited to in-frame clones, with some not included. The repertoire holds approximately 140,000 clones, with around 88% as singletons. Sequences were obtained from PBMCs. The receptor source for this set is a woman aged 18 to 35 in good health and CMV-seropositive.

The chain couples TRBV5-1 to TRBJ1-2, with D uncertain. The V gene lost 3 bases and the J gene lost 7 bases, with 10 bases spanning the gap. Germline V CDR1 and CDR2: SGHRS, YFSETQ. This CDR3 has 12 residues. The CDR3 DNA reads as TGCGCCAGCAGCTCCGACGGGGTTGGCTACACCTTC. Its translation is CASSSDGVGYTF.

This CDR3 reads CASNGGPYGYTF. For the CDR3, the DNA is TGTGCCAGCAACGGGGGGCCCTATGGCTACACCTTC. The chain carries TRBV28 and TRBJ1-2, with a possible D match to TRBD1 (6 bases). Germline loops: CDR1 MDHEN, CDR2 SYDVKM. Between the trimmed V and J ends, which lost 7 bases and 4 bases, there was a span of 10 bases. This CDR3 is built from 12 residues.

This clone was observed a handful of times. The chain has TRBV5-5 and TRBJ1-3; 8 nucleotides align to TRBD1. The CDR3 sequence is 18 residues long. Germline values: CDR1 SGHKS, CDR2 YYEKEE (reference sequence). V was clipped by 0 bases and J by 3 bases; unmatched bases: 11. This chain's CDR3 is CASSLEGRGRVRGNTIYF. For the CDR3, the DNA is TGTGCCAGCAGCTTGGAGGGCAGGGGGCGCGTGCGTGGAAACACCATATATTTT. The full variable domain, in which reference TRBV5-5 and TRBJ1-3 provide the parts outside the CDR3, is DAGVTQSPTHLIKTRGQQVTLRCSPISGHKSVSWYQQVLGQGPQFIFQYYEKEERGRGNFPDRFSARQFPNYSSELNVNALLLGDSALYLCASSLEGRGRVRGNTIYFGEGSWLTVV.

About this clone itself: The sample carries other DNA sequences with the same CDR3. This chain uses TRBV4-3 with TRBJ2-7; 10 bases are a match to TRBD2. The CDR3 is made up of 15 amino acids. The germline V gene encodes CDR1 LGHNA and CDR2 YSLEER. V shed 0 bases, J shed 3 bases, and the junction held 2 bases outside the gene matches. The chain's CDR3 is CASSQETSGVYEQYF. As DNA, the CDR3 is TGCGCCAGCAGCCAAGAAACTAGCGGGGTCTACGAGCAGTACTTC.

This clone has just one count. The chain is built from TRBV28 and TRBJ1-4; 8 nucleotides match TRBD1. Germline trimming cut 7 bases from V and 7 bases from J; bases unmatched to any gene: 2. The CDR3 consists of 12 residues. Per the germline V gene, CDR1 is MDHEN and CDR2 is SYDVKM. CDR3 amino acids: CASNRGSEKLFF. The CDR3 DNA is TGTGCCAGCAACAGGGGGAGTGAAAAACTGTTTTTT.

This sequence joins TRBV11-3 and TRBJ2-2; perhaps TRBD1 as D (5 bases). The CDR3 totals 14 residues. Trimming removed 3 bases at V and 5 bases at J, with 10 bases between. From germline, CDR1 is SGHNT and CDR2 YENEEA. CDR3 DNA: TGTGCCAGCAGCTTCCTTCAGGGTACCGGGGAGCTGTTTTTT. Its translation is CASSFLQGTGELFF.

CDR3 protein: CASSRGGTESYEQYF. The CDR3 nucleotides are TGCGCCAGCAGCCGCGGGGGGACAGAATCCTACGAGCAGTACTTC. The rearrangement links TRBV4-1 to TRBJ2-7, with a tentative D call TRBD2 (8 bases). V was clipped by 4 bases and J by 1 base, with 14 bases between them. Germline CDR1 is MGHRA and CDR2 is YSYEKL. This CDR3 comprises 15 residues.

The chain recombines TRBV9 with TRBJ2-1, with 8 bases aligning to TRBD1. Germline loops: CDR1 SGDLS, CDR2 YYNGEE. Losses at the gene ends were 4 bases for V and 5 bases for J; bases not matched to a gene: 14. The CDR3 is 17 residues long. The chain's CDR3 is CASSPRTGTRADNEQFF. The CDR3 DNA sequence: TGTGCCAGCAGCCCCAGGACAGGGACGAGGGCCGACAATGAGCAGTTCTTC.

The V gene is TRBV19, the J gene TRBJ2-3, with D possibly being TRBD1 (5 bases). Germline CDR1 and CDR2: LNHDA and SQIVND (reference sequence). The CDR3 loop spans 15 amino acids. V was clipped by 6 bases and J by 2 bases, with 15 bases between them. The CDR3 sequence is CASRGRGLSTDTQYF. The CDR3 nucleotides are TGTGCCAGTAGGGGGCGAGGCCTGTCCACAGATACGCAGTATTTT.

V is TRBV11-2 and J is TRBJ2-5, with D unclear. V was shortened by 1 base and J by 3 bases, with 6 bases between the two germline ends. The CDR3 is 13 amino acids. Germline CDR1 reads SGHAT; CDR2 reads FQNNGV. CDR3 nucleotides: TGTGCCAGCAGCTTAGGTCAGGAAGAGACCCAGTACTTC. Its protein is CASSLGQEETQYF.

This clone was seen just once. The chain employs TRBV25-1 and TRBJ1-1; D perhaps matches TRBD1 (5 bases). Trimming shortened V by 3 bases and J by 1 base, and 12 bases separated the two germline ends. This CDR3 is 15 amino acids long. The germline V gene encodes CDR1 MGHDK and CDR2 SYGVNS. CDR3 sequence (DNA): TGTGCCAGCAGTGATCCCACGGGGGGGAACACTGAAGCTTTCTTT. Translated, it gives CASSDPTGGNTEAFF.

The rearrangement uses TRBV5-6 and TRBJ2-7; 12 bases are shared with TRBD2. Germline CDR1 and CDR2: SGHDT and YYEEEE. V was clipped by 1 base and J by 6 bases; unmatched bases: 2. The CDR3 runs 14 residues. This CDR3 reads CASSLILAGGEQYF. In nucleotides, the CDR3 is TGTGCCAGCAGCTTGATACTAGCGGGAGGCGAGCAGTACTTC.

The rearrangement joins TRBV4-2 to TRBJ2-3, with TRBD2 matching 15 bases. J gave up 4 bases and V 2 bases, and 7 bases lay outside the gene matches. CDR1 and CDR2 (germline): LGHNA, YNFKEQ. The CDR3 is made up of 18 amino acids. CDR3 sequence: CASSQKGLAGGLADTQYF. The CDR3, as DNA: TGTGCCAGCAGCCAAAAAGGACTAGCGGGGGGGCTGGCAGATACGCAGTATTTT.

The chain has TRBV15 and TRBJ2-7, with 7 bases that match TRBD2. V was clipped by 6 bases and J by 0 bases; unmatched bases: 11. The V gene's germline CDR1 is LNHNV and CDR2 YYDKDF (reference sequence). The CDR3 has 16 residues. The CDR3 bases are TGTGCCACCAGGGGGGGGGACTTCACGAGCTCCTACGAGCAGTACTTC. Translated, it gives CATRGGDFTSSYEQYF.

Written as DNA, the CDR3 is TGCAGTGCCTCCTTCTCCTACGAGCAGTACTTC. Protein: CSASFSYEQYF. The chain is built from TRBV20-1 and TRBJ2-7; D gene unclear. Germline V gives CDR1 DFQATT, CDR2 SNEGSKA (reference sequence). Trimming took off 6 bases at V and 0 bases at J, with 6 bases between the two ends. CDR3 size: 11 residues.

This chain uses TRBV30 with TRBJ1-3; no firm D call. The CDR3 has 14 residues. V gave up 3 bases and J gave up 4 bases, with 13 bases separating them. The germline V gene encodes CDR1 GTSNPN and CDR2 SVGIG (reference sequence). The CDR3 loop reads CAWSAPGYGNTIYF. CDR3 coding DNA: TGTGCCTGGAGCGCCCCGGGTTACGGAAACACCATATATTTT.

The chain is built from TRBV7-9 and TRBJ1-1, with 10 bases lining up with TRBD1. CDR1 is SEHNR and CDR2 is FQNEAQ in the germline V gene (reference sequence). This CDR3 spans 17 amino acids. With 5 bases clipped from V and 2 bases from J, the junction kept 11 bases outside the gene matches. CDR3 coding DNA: TGTGCCAGCAGCCTTCGACAGGGGGCGCGAGTCAACACTGAAGCTTTCTTT. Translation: CASSLRQGARVNTEAFF.

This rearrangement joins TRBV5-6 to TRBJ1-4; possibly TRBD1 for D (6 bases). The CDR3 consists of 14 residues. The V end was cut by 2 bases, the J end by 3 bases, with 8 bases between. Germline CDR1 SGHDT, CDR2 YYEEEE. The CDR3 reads CASSFRTANEKLFF. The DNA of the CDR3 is TGTGCCAGCAGCTTTCGGACAGCTAATGAAAAACTGTTTTTT.

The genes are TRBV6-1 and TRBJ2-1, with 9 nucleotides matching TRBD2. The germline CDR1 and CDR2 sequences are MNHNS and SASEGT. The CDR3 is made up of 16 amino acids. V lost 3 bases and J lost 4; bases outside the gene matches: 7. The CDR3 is CASSDRAGGSYNEQFF. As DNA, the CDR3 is TGTGCCAGCAGTGATAGAGCGGGAGGATCTTACAATGAGCAGTTCTTC.

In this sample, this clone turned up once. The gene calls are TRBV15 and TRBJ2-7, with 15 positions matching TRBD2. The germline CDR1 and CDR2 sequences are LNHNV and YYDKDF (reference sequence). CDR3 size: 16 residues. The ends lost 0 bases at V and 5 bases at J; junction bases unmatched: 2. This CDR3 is CATSREGLAGGHEQYF. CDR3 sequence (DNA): TGTGCCACCAGCAGAGAGGGACTAGCGGGGGGCCACGAGCAGTACTTC.

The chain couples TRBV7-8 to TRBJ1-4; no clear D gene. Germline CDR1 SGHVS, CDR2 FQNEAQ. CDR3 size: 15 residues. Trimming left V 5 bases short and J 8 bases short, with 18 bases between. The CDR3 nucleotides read TGTGCCAGCAGCCCTGGGCCCGGGAGGAGAGAAAAACTGTTTTTT. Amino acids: CASSPGPGRREKLFF.

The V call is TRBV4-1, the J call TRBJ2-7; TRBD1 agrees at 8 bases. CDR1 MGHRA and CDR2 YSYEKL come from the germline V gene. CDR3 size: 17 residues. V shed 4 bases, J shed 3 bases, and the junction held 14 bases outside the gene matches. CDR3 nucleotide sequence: TGCGCCAGCAGCCCACACTACAGGGGGTCGTCTGACTACGAGCAGTACTTC. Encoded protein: CASSPHYRGSSDYEQYF.

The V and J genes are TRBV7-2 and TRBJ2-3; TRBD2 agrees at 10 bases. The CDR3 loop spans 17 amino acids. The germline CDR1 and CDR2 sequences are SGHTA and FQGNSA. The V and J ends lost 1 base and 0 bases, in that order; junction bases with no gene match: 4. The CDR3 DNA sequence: TGTGCCAGCAGCTTAGTAGCGGGGGGCCTTAGCACAGATACGCAGTATTTT. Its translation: CASSLVAGGLSTDTQYF.

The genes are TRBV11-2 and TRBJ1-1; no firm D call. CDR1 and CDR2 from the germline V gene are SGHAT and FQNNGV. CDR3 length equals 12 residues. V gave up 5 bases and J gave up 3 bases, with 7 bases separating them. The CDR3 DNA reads TGTGCCAGCAGCCTCTACGACACTGAAGCTTTCTTT. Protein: CASSLYDTEAFF.

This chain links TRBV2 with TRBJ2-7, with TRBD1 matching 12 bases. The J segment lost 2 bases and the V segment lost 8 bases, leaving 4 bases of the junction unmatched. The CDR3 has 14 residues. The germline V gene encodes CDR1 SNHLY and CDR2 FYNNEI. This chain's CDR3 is CASGRDRGPYEQYF. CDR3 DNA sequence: TGTGCCAGCGGCCGGGACAGGGGGCCCTACGAGCAGTACTTC. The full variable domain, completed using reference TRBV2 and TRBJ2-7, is EPEVTQTPSHQVTQMGQEVILRCVPISNHLYFYWYRQILGQKVEFLVSFYNNEISEKSEIFDDQFSVERPDGSNFTLKIRSTKLEDSAMYFCASGRDRGPYEQYFGPGTRLTVT.

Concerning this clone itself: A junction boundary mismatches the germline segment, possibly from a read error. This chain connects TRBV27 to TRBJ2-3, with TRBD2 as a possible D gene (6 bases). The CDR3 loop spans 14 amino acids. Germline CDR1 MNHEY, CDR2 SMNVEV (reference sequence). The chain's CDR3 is CASSLGGRGDTQYF. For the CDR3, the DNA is TGCGCCAGCAGTTTAGGAGGGCGAGGAGATACGCAGTATTTT.